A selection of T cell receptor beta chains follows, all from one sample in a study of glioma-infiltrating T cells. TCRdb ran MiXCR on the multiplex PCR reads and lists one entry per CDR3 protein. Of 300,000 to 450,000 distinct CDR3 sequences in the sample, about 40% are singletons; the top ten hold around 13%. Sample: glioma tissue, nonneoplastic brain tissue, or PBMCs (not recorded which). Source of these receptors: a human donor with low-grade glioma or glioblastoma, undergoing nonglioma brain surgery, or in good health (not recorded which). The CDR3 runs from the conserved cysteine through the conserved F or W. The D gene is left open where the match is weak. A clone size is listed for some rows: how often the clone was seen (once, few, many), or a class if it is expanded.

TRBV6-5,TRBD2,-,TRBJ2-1,CARTGAGGRNEQFF,TGTGCCAGAACCGGAGCGGGAGGGAGGAATGAGCAGTTCTTC
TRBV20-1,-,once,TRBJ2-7,CSARAPESRVDYEQYF,TGCAGTGCTAGAGCCCCGGAGAGCCGTGTGGACTACGAGCAGTACTTC
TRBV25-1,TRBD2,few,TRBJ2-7,CASTRGGREYEQYF,TGTGCCAGCACCCGGGGGGGACGGGAATACGAGCAGTACTTC
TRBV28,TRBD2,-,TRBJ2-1,CASTPAGVVHNEQFF,TGTGCCAGCACCCCCGCGGGGGTTGTCCACAATGAGCAGTTCTTC
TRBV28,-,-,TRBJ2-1,CASRGWDGAYNEQFF,TGTGCCAGCAGGGGGTGGGACGGCGCTTACAATGAGCAGTTCTTC
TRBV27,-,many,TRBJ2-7,CASSLNGVSYEQYF,TGTGCCAGCAGTTTAAATGGGGTTTCCTACGAGCAGTACTTC
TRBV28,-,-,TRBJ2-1,CASSTTQYNEQFF,TGTGCCAGCAGCACTACACAGTACAATGAGCAGTTCTTC
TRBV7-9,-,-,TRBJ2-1,CASSLVTEPAYEQFF,TGTGCCAGCAGCTTAGTTACGGAGCCCGCCTATGAGCAGTTCTTC
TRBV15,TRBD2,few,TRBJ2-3,CATSREGTSGRYTQYF,TGTGCCACCAGCAGAGAAGGGACTAGCGGGAGGTATACGCAGTATTTT
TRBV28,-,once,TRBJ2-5,CATFTRETQHF,TGTGCCACCTTCACGAGAGAGACCCAGCACTTC
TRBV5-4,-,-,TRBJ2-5,CASSLDLLQETQYF,TGTGCCAGCAGCTTGGACCTACTACAAGAGACCCAGTACTTC
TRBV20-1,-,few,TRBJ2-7,CSANRVYEQYF,TGCAGTGCGAACAGAGTCTACGAGCAGTACTTC
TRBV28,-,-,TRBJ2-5,CASSLPPGQETQYF,TGTGCCAGCAGTTTGCCCCCCGGGCAAGAGACCCAGTACTTC
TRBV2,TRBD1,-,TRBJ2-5,CASSPWTGWETQYF,TGTGCCAGCAGCCCCTGGACAGGGTGGGAGACCCAGTACTTC
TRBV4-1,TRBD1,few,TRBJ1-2,CASSRKQGANYGYTF,TGCGCCAGCAGCCGTAAACAGGGGGCAAACTATGGCTACACCTTC
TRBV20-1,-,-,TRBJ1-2,CSARARTYGYTF,TGCAGTGCTCGGGCCAGGACGTATGGCTACACCTTC
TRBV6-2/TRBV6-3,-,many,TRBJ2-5,CASSYQGQYQETQYF,TGTGCCAGCAGTTACCAGGGGCAATACCAAGAGACCCAGTACTTC
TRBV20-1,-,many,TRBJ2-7,CSARVGPREQYF,TGCAGTGCTAGAGTAGGGCCGAGGGAGCAGTACTTC
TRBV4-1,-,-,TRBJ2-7,CASSQDPAKREQYF,TGCGCCAGCAGCCAAGATCCCGCTAAGCGCGAGCAGTACTTC
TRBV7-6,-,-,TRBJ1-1,CASSLFGWSNTEAFF,TGTGCCAGCAGCTTATTTGGATGGTCGAACACTGAAGCTTTCTTT
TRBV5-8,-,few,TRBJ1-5,CASSFGHRVPQPQHF,TGTGCCAGCAGCTTCGGTCACAGGGTCCCTCAGCCCCAGCATTTT
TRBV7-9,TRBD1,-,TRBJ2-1,CASRKRQGSYNEQFF,TGTGCCAGCAGAAAGAGACAGGGCTCCTACAATGAGCAGTTCTTC
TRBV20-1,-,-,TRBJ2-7,CSARALLYEQYF,TGCAGTGCTAGAGCGCTTCTATACGAGCAGTACTTC
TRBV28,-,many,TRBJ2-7,CASSLWGDRGYEQYF,TGTGCCAGCAGTCTTTGGGGCGATCGCGGGTACGAGCAGTACTTC
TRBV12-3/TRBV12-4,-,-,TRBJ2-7,CASSPWGEKYEQYF,TGTGCCAGCAGCCCTTGGGGGGAAAAGTACGAGCAGTACTTC
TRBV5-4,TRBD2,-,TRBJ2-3,CASSLRLAGGPGTDTQYF,TGTGCCAGCAGCTTGCGACTAGCGGGAGGGCCTGGTACAGATACGCAGTATTTT
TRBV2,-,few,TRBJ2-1,CASSELGYNEQFF,TGTGCCAGCAGTGAATTGGGGTACAATGAGCAGTTCTTC
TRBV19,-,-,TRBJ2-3,CAASETSTDTQYF,TGTGCCGCTAGCGAGACTAGCACAGATACGCAGTATTTT
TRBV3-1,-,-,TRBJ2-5,CASSVEGNSETQYF,TGTGCCAGCAGCGTAGAGGGAAACTCGGAGACCCAGTACTTC
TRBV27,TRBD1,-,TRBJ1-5,CARSLRGLGYTNQAQHF,TGTGCCAGGAGTTTAAGGGGGCTTGGATATACCAATCAGGCCCAGCATTTT
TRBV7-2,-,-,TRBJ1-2,CASSPGGGLVKGYTF,TGTGCCAGCAGCCCAGGAGGAGGGCTGGTGAAAGGCTACACCTTC
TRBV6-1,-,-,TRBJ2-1,CASSPLAGTYNEQFF,TGTGCCAGCAGCCCTTTGGCTGGCACGTACAATGAGCAGTTCTTC
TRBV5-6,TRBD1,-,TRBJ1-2,CASSPVPGQDDGYTF,TGTGCCAGCAGCCCCGTTCCGGGACAGGACGATGGCTACACCTTC
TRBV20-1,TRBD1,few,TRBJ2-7,CSARGTGADEQYF,TGCAGTGCTAGAGGGACAGGGGCTGACGAGCAGTACTTC
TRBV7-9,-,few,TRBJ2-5,CASSSPWEQETQYF,TGTGCCAGCAGCTCTCCCTGGGAGCAAGAGACCCAGTACTTC